Described below is a single T cell receptor beta chain sequence and its context. Its antigen remains unidentified. Some clones are missing from TCRdb's copy, which holds only in-frame ones; the method was immunoSEQ multiplex PCR. The top ten hold about 20% of the sample, which has roughly 13,000 clones, approximately 93% seen once. The data belong to a study of OX40 agonist ivuxolimab in advanced cancers. Study background: At 0.01 to 10 mg/kg, ivuxolimab was administered intravenously to patients every 2 weeks.

Blood sampling took place at baseline, cycle 4 day 1, and cycle 7 day 1. V was clipped by 3 bases and J by 2 bases; unmatched bases: 1. The CDR3 is 13 residues long. Germline values: CDR1 SGDLS, CDR2 YYNGEE. The study's findings and limits: CD8+ T cells were the subset that, on average, had more expanded clones than CD4+. Low levels of normalized T-cell clonal expansion also appeared in some nonresponders.

The chain is built from TRBV9 and TRBJ2-5; 7 nucleotides line up with TRBD1. The material was CD4+ or CD8+ T cells sorted from blood, obtained in a trial of the OX40 agonist ivuxolimab. The clonotype comes from an adult with an advanced solid tumor such as melanoma, head and neck, liver or kidney cancer. CDR3 sequence reads: CASSGDSQETQYF. The CDR3 region has the DNA TGTGCCAGCAGCGGGGACAGTCAAGAGACCCAGTACTTC.